Presented here are 7 T cell receptor beta chains from one specimen sequenced in a study of blood T cells in healthy people across ages. Primed by a sample-barcoded 5' primer and a J-beta primer mix, a second PCR proceeded for about 6 to 11 cycles. TCRdb redid the calling of the 5' RACE reads with MiXCR, one entry per CDR3 protein. The table has 450,000 to 700,000 distinct CDR3 sequences, 25% to 30% seen once. The sequenced material came from blood. These receptors all come from a woman between 70 and 85 years old in good health.

This clonotype was seen many times. The chain joins TRBV7-2 to TRBJ2-1, with TRBD2 matching over 8 bases. Germline lookup yields CDR1 SGHTA and CDR2 FQGNSA. Germline trimming cut 1 base from V and 7 bases from J; bases unmatched to any gene: 9. The CDR3 loop spans 16 amino acids. CDR3 bases: TGTGCCAGCAGCTTAGTCTCGGGACTAGGATTGAATGAGCAGTTCTTC. This translates into CASSLVSGLGLNEQFF. Combining the CDR3 with reference TRBV7-2 and TRBJ2-1 gives the whole variable domain GAGVSQSPSNKVTEKGKDVELRCDPISGHTALYWYRQSLGQGLEFLIYFQGNSAPDKSGLPSDRFSAERTGGSVSTLTIQRTQQEDSAVYLCASSLVSGLGLNEQFFGPGTRLTVL.

The J gene is TRBJ1-5, the V gene TRBV11-2, with D possibly TRBD1 on 5 matching bases. V was shortened by 5 bases and J by 7 bases, with 12 bases between the two germline ends. This CDR3 comprises 13 residues. Germline values: CDR1 SGHAT, CDR2 FQNNGV. CDR3 sequence: CASSMRGGQPQHF. For the CDR3, the DNA is TGTGCCAGCAGCATGAGGGGTGGCCAGCCCCAGCATTTT.

In its sample, this clonotype was seen many times. The V and J genes are TRBV18 and TRBJ1-5; the D gene is possibly TRBD1 (5 bases). The CDR3 extends over 14 amino acids. Between the trimmed V and J ends, which lost 8 bases and 2 bases, there was a span of 13 bases. Germline loops: CDR1 KGHSH, CDR2 LQKENI. In nucleotides, the CDR3 is TGTGCCAGCAGCCCGGGGACGGGCAATCAGCCCCAGCATTTT. Amino acid sequence: CASSPGTGNQPQHF.

This clonotype was recorded at least ten times. The chain couples TRBV18 to TRBJ2-5; a weak D match, TRBD2 (6 bases). CDR3 size: 16 residues. Looked up from germline, CDR1 is KGHSH and CDR2 is LQKENI. The germline V and J ends were trimmed by 3 bases and 1 base, with 15 bases remaining between them. This CDR3 is CASSPPTSLGQETQYF. In DNA form, the CDR3 reads TGTGCCAGCTCACCGCCGACTAGTCTGGGCCAAGAGACCCAGTACTTC.

This clonotype was picked up one time. The chain has TRBV7-9 and TRBJ2-5; TRBD1 aligns across 10 bases. J was trimmed by 0 bases and V by 1 base; bases with no gene match: 2. CDR1 is SEHNR and CDR2 is FQNEAQ in the germline V gene (reference sequence). There are 16 residues in the CDR3. Here the CDR3 DNA reads TGTGCCAGCAGCTTAGGGACAGGGGGTAACCAAGAGACCCAGTACTTC. Protein: CASSLGTGGNQETQYF.

A few counts support this clonotype. The CDR3: CSVFNFPGQMNTEAFF. In nucleotides, the CDR3 is TGCAGCGTTTTCAATTTCCCGGGACAAATGAACACTGAAGCTTTCTTT. V is TRBV29-1 and J is TRBJ1-1; perhaps TRBD1 as D (6 bases). The germline V gene encodes CDR1 SQVTM and CDR2 ANQGSEA. Trimming cost V 5 bases and J 0 bases, with 19 bases left between them. The CDR3 contains 16 residues.

This clonotype was detected only a few times. This chain joins TRBV6-5 and TRBJ1-2; perhaps TRBD1 as D (5 bases). Trimming shortened V by 6 bases and J by 5 bases, and 13 bases separated the two germline ends. CDR1 MNHEY and CDR2 SVGAGI come from the germline V gene. There are 13 residues in the CDR3. CDR3 bases: TGTGCCAGCAGGACGACAGCACAGTATGGCTACACCTTC. As protein: CASRTTAQYGYTF.